This TCR beta chain was observed in a study of monozygotic twins with inflammatory bowel disease (dated by TCRdb to the late 2010s). About the full investigation: In total, approximately 28 monozygotic twin pairs made up the full study: 19 Danish pairs, all IBD-discordant, plus nine German pairs, of which four were IBD-concordant and five were IBD-discordant. Each individual had, on average, about 151 000 unique TCRalpha sequences and 181 000 unique TCRbeta sequences available for analysis. Disease-associated traits were sought mainly through comparisons between IBD patients and their genetically identical healthy co-twins within discordant pairs.

To prepare the library, 5' RACE was applied. Each TCR library was prepared from about 3,400 ng of total RNA. For each sample, cDNA synthesis was carried out in eight separate reactions using SMARTScribe reverse transcriptase. During cDNA synthesis, template switching was used to introduce unique molecular identifiers that contained a 6-nucleotide sample barcode. TCRalpha and TCRbeta cDNA was amplified by two nested PCRs of around 16 and 10 cycles, with bead purification after each PCR. Before amplification, the cDNA was both treated with uracil DNA-glycosylase and purified with the QIAquick PCR purification kit. In the second PCR, Illumina TruSeq-compatible adapters and sample-specific barcodes were added. Library quality and concentration were assessed using TapeStation and Qubit, and about 5.2 ng of each library was pooled. Sequencing of the pooled libraries was done on an Illumina HiSeq2500 single-index Rapid Run using custom sequencing primers and 2 x 100 bp reads. The study's processing was this. MiGEC version 1.2.6 was used for UMI-based consensus assembly to correct PCR and sequencing errors. MiXCR version 2.1.1 handled V(D)J alignment, clonotype assembly and CDR3 extraction. To normalise gene usage, clonotype sharing and MAIT/NKT TCR abundance, the analysis used the top 1000, 10 000 and 20 000 clonotypes per sample. Diversity was computed as the inverse Simpson index with the vegan R package after downsampling to 27 000 UMIs. Paired Mann-Whitney U tests were applied to discordant twin pairs, with Benjamini-Hochberg correction for multiple testing. TCRdb reprocessed the public reads and reports one entry per CDR3 protein sequence, without DNA. These V and J calls originate from TCRdb's pipeline instead of the authors' own analysis. The sample's table covers about 380,000 distinct CDR3 sequences. Clones ranked in the top ten supply around 2.6% of the sample.

According to the germline V gene, CDR1 reads SGHNT and CDR2 reads YENEEA. The CDR3 goes from the cysteine to the phenylalanine over 14 residues. No DNA is recorded. In the case of this clonotype: The antigen it recognizes is unknown.

Findings and caveats that apply to the study as a whole: Because patients were on differing immunosuppressive treatments, the repertoires may have picked up extra background noise and inter-individual variability. Compared with healthy twins, IBD patients shared fewer clonotypes with other individuals, and the difference was most pronounced in patients with signs of disease activity. No single strong signal or clonotype linked to IBD turned up in the results, so the idea that one exists was not supported. The analysis was unable to tell apart different T cell subtypes. Repertoire similarity did not differ between concordant and discordant twins, possibly due to limited statistical power. A decrease in TCRbeta repertoire diversity, as measured by inverse Simpson index, was observed in IBD patients compared with their healthy co-twins.

From each donor, a 2.5 ml peripheral blood sample was drawn into PAXgene tubes and stored at -80 degrees C. Without T cell sorting, total RNA was isolated from whole blood using the PAXgene blood miRNA kit on an automated QIAcube. Deep TCRalpha and TCRbeta repertoire profiling with unique molecular barcoding was performed on peripheral blood of monozygotic twin pairs concordant or discordant for inflammatory bowel disease. Smoking habits were recorded for all twin pairs, and individuals were classified as current, former or never smokers. The material sequenced was blood. The sequence derives from a human donor with ulcerative colitis or Crohn's disease, or a healthy co-twin of an affected twin (not recorded which). The V and J genes are TRBV11-3 and TRBJ2-3; the TCRdb call, TRBD1, lacks DNA for checking. The CDR3 reads as follows: CASSRGQGRNTQYF.